These T cell receptor beta chains were read from a single sample in a study of T cells in Graves' hyperthyroidism and ophthalmopathy. MiXCR was run by TCRdb on the multiplex PCR reads, yielding one entry per CDR3 protein. The sample consists of 150,000 or so distinct CDR3 sequences, around 21% of them appearing once. The sequenced sample was blood. The receptors come from a woman between 50 and 59 years old with Graves' hyperthyroidism that later progressed to Graves' ophthalmopathy. The CDR3 runs from the conserved cysteine through the conserved F or W. D genes are given only for firm matches. Clone size is shown for a subset of rows, as once, few, many or a class of expanded clone.

CDR3nt,CDR3aa,j_gene,d_gene,abundance,v_gene
TGTGCCAGCAGTGAAACGGGCACTGAAGCTTTCTTT,CASSETGTEAFF,TRBJ1-1,NA,many,TRBV6-1
TGTGCCAGCACAAGGGCGTCCGGGACAGGGAATGAAAAACTGTTTTTT,CASTRASGTGNEKLFF,TRBJ1-4,TRBD1,NA,TRBV2
TGCGCCAGCAGCCAAGCGGGCGGCGTTAGGGGGCGGCTAGAGACCCAGTACTTC,CASSQAGGVRGRLETQYF,TRBJ2-5,NA,NA,TRBV28
TGTGCCAGCAGAGTCTCTGGAAACACCATATATTTT,CASRVSGNTIYF,TRBJ1-3,NA,NA,TRBV12-3/TRBV12-4
TGTGCCAGCAGTAACCGACAGGGTTTGAACACTGAAGCTTTCTTT,CASSNRQGLNTEAFF,TRBJ1-1,TRBD1,NA,TRBV6-2/TRBV6-3
TGCGCCAGCAGCTTGGATGACAGTAATGAGCAGTTCTTC,CASSLDDSNEQFF,TRBJ2-1,NA,many,TRBV5-1
TGTGCCAGCAGCCCTCGACAGTACACTGAAGCTTTCTTT,CASSPRQYTEAFF,TRBJ1-1,NA,NA,TRBV7-9
TGCGCCAGCAGCCAAGATGGGGCTAGCGAAGAGACCCAGTACTTC,CASSQDGASEETQYF,TRBJ2-5,NA,NA,TRBV4-1
TGCAGTGCTAGAGCACACGGCTCCACCGGGGAGCTGTTTTTT,CSARAHGSTGELFF,TRBJ2-2,NA,many,TRBV20-1
TGTGCCACGCCCCGGAGTTGTACCAATCAGCCCCAGCATTTT,CATPRSCTNQPQHF,TRBJ1-5,NA,NA,TRBV24-1
TGTGCCAGCAGACGAGCCCGGCATGAAAAACTGTTTTTT,CASRRARHEKLFF,TRBJ1-4,NA,many,TRBV28
TGTGCCAGCAGCGCCCAACCGGGACAAGACGTAAATACGCAGTATTTT,CASSAQPGQDVNTQYF,TRBJ2-3,NA,many,TRBV5-5
TGTGCCAGCAGTTTAGTGCGGACAGGGAGGGAGACCCAGTACTTC,CASSLVRTGRETQYF,TRBJ2-5,TRBD1,NA,TRBV12-3/TRBV12-4
TGCGCCAGCAGCTTCAACTCAATGGAGAACACTGAAGCTTTCTTT,CASSFNSMENTEAFF,TRBJ1-1,NA,NA,TRBV5-1
TGCGCCAGCAGCACGGGCCACGGCCAAGAGACCCAGTACTTC,CASSTGHGQETQYF,TRBJ2-5,NA,many,TRBV5-1
TGTGCCAGCAGTTTCGGCGCCGGCTACACCTTC,CASSFGAGYTF,TRBJ1-2,NA,many,TRBV12-3/TRBV12-4
TGCAGTGCGGACCGGACAGGGGGGAGAGAGACCCAGTACTTC,CSADRTGGRETQYF,TRBJ2-5,TRBD1,NA,TRBV20-1
TGCGCCAGCAGTACGGACAGGGGGAGGAACGAGCAGTACTTC,CASSTDRGRNEQYF,TRBJ2-7,TRBD1,many,TRBV5-1
TGTGCCAGCATTTCAAAGGTCGGTGAAGCTTTCTTT,CASISKVGEAFF,TRBJ1-1,NA,many,TRBV6-1
TGTGCCAGCGGACGGCGAGCCTACGAGCAGTACTTC,CASGRRAYEQYF,TRBJ2-7,NA,many,TRBV2
TGTGCCAGCAGGGGGGGACAGGACAATCAGCCCCAGCATTTT,CASRGGQDNQPQHF,TRBJ1-5,TRBD1,NA,TRBV12-3/TRBV12-4
TGTGCCAGCAGCTTAAAGCGTCTCTCTGGGGCCAACGTCCTGACTTTC,CASSLKRLSGANVLTF,TRBJ2-6,NA,NA,TRBV5-8
TGTGCCAGCAGCAGAGAGGGGGAGGGCCGAAATGAGCAGTTCTTC,CASSREGEGRNEQFF,TRBJ2-1,NA,NA,TRBV11-2
TGTGCCATCACCGGGACAGGGGCCACCGGGGAGCTGTTTTTT,CAITGTGATGELFF,TRBJ2-2,TRBD1,NA,TRBV28
TGTGCCAGCAGTGAAGCGGGGAGCGGTCCTGGAACCCAGTACTTC,CASSEAGSGPGTQYF,TRBJ2-5,NA,few,TRBV6-1
TGTGCCAGCAGCGCTCAGACTAGCGGGGGCGATACGCAGTATTTT,CASSAQTSGGDTQYF,TRBJ2-3,TRBD2,NA,TRBV9
TGTGCCAGCACCCCACGAAGAGGGGGAGATACGCAGTATTTT,CASTPRRGGDTQYF,TRBJ2-3,NA,many,TRBV6-2/TRBV6-3
TGTGCCAGTAGAGATGGGCAGGACATCTATGGCTACACCTTC,CASRDGQDIYGYTF,TRBJ1-2,NA,few,TRBV19
TGCAGTCCGGCTCCCACAGACCTTAACTATGGCTACACCTTC,CSPAPTDLNYGYTF,TRBJ1-2,NA,many,TRBV20-1
TGTGCCGGCGCTCAGACAGTTTCCTACGAGCAGTACTTC,CAGAQTVSYEQYF,TRBJ2-7,NA,many,TRBV2
TGTGCCAGCAGCCCACAAGGGTACGGGGCAGGGAGAGGTCATGAGCAGTTCTTC,CASSPQGYGAGRGHEQFF,TRBJ2-1,NA,NA,TRBV11-3
TGTGCCAGCAGTCAGACGGTTGTGGGCTACACCTTC,CASSQTVVGYTF,TRBJ1-2,NA,few,TRBV28
TGTGCCAGCAGAGGGGACAATGAGCAGTTCTTC,CASRGDNEQFF,TRBJ2-1,NA,many,TRBV6-1
TGTGCCAGCAGCTTAGAAGGCTCGCGCACAGATACGCAGTATTTT,CASSLEGSRTDTQYF,TRBJ2-3,NA,NA,TRBV7-9
TGCAGTGCTATAGGAGGCGGGCAGCCCCAGCATTTT,CSAIGGGQPQHF,TRBJ1-5,NA,few,TRBV20-1
TGTGCCAGCAGTTACAACAACCGACTAGCGGGAGTGGATGAGCAGTTCTTC,CASSYNNRLAGVDEQFF,TRBJ2-1,TRBD2,many,TRBV6-5
TGTGCCACCAGCATACCGGGACGTGAAAAACCGTTTTTT,CATSIPGREKPFF,TRBJ1-4,NA,NA,TRBV15
TGTGCCTGGAGTTTGGCGGGAAGGACCACCGGGGAGCTGTTTTTT,CAWSLAGRTTGELFF,TRBJ2-2,NA,NA,TRBV30
TGTGCCAGCAGCTTTCGGGGGAACACCGGGGAGCTGTTTTTT,CASSFRGNTGELFF,TRBJ2-2,NA,NA,TRBV5-6
TGTGCCAGCAGTGAACCCCAGGAGGACCGCTCTGGAAACACCATATATTTT,CASSEPQEDRSGNTIYF,TRBJ1-3,NA,NA,TRBV2
TGCAGTGCTAGAGATAACCCTGGCAGTAGATATGGCTACACCTTC,CSARDNPGSRYGYTF,TRBJ1-2,NA,many,TRBV20-1
TGCGCCAGCAGCCAAGATTCCGGGACAGGGGTCGTCTATGGCTACACCTTC,CASSQDSGTGVVYGYTF,TRBJ1-2,TRBD1,few,TRBV4-1
TGTGCCAGCAGTTTACGGAGCACTCGTCGTGAGCAGTTCTTC,CASSLRSTRREQFF,TRBJ2-1,NA,many,TRBV12-3/TRBV12-4
TGTGCCAGCAGCTTGGCCTGGCGGGGATACGAGCAGTACTTC,CASSLAWRGYEQYF,TRBJ2-7,NA,many,TRBV5-6
TGTGCCAGCAGCTTAACGGTGAACACTGAAGCTTTCTTT,CASSLTVNTEAFF,TRBJ1-1,NA,many,TRBV5-1
TGTGCCAGCAGCTTCCAGAGGGGCGTAATAGGCGAGCAGTACTTC,CASSFQRGVIGEQYF,TRBJ2-7,NA,medium-sized,TRBV11-2
TGTGCCAGCAGCCTTCCAGATCCGGATCCGGCCAAAAACATTCAGTACTTC,CASSLPDPDPAKNIQYF,TRBJ2-4,NA,many,TRBV7-9
TGCAGTGCAAGTAGTATGCAGGGGACCTACGAGCAGTACTTC,CSASSMQGTYEQYF,TRBJ2-7,NA,NA,TRBV20-1
TGCTTCAGAGGAGGCAGGCATGGTTGCACACAAGAGACCCAGTACTTC,CFRGGRHGCTQETQYF,TRBJ2-5,NA,many,TRBV28
TGTGCCAGCAGCCAACAAGAGACCCAGTACTTC,CASSQQETQYF,TRBJ2-5,NA,many,TRBV11-2
TGTGCCAGCAGGCAGAACACAGATACGCAGTATTTT,CASRQNTDTQYF,TRBJ2-3,NA,many,TRBV12-3/TRBV12-4
TGTGCCTGGAGTTCCTCCCGGGACAGGATTATTGCAACTAATGAAAAACTGTTTTTT,CAWSSSRDRIIATNEKLFF,TRBJ1-4,TRBD1,NA,TRBV30
TGTGCCAGCAGCTTCGCCGGACTAGCGCCGGAGGCCCAGTACTTC,CASSFAGLAPEAQYF,TRBJ2-5,TRBD2,few,TRBV7-2
TGCGCCAGCAGCTTGGGCAGGGGGCAGATGATGAACACTGAAGCTTTCTTT,CASSLGRGQMMNTEAFF,TRBJ1-1,TRBD1,NA,TRBV5-1